These 26 T cell receptor beta chains came from one sample sequenced in a study of identical twins. TCRdb fed the 5' RACE reads into MiXCR, producing one record per CDR3 protein. The table lists roughly 1.6 million distinct CDR3 sequences, 25% to 35% of them singletons. Sequencing was done on a sample of cord blood. These receptors were taken from a newborn girl in good health.

On this clonotype itself: A read error may explain this, as a much larger clone is one base away. The chain couples TRBV10-3 to TRBJ1-2; D gene unclear. CDR1 ENHRY and CDR2 SYGVKD come from the germline V gene. The CDR3 runs 14 residues. As DNA, the CDR3 is TGTGCCATCAGTGAGTCGATAAAGCCCTATGGCCACACCTTC. It is translated as CAISESIKPYGHTF.

This rearrangement joins TRBV20-1 to TRBJ1-5, with D possibly matching TRBD1 (6 bases). There are 14 residues in the CDR3. The V gene lost 3 bases and the J gene lost 3 bases, with 12 bases spanning the gap. Per the germline V gene, CDR1 is DFQATT and CDR2 is SNEGSKA (reference sequence). The CDR3 DNA sequence: TGCAGTGCTAGCCGCAGGGGTAACAATCAGCCCCAGCATTTT. Protein: CSASRRGNNQPQHF.

Notes on this clonotype: At one boundary the junction diverges from the germline segment, which might be a read error. The chain carries TRBV7-9 and TRBJ1-2; 8 bases line up with TRBD1. This CDR3 comprises 13 residues. Germline CDR1 and CDR2: SEHNR and FQNEAQ (reference sequence). The CDR3 nucleotides read TGTGACAGCAGCCCAGGGGGCAACTATGGCTACACCTTC. It yields the protein CDSSPGGNYGYTF.

The gene calls are TRBV28 and TRBJ2-5, with 7 bases lining up with TRBD1. The CDR3 is made up of 14 amino acids. Germline V gene data show CDR1 as MDHEN and CDR2 as SYDVKM. With V trimmed by 3 bases and J by 2 bases, 3 bases remained unmatched. Here the CDR3 reads CASSFAQGQETQYF. CDR3 coding DNA: TGTGCCAGCAGTTTTGCACAGGGGCAAGAGACCCAGTACTTC.

CDR3 in amino acids: CASSLAHLAAMDTQYF. The CDR3 DNA sequence: TGTGCCAGCAGCTTAGCGCATCTAGCCGCAATGGATACGCAGTATTTT. This chain connects TRBV7-2 to TRBJ2-3; perhaps TRBD2 as D (5 bases). V was clipped by 0 bases and J by 6 bases, with 16 bases between them. Germline loops: CDR1 SGHTA, CDR2 FQGNSA. The CDR3 is 16 amino acids.

This clonotype was recorded at least ten times. The chain recombines TRBV2 with TRBJ2-5; D remains unclear. The CDR3 spans 13 residues. V shed 11 bases and J shed 1 base, with 14 bases lying between them. Per germline, CDR1 SNHLY and CDR2 FYNNEI. DNA for the CDR3: TGTGCCTCAGCGCTCGGCAGCCAAGAGACCCAGTACTTC. As protein: CASALGSQETQYF.

The chain carries TRBV20-1 and TRBJ2-3; 10 nucleotides match TRBD2. CDR1 is DFQATT and CDR2 is SNEGSKA in the germline V gene (reference sequence). The trim removed 6 bases at V and 0 bases at J, leaving 12 bases unmatched. The CDR3 loop spans 17 amino acids. DNA for the CDR3: TGCAGTGCAAGTGCGGCTAGCGGGGGAAAAAGCACAGATACGCAGTATTTT. Translation: CSASAASGGKSTDTQYF.

This clonotype has ten or more counts. The rearrangement joins TRBV3-1 to TRBJ2-7; 10 bases are shared with TRBD2. The CDR3 spans 14 residues. Germline CDR1 and CDR2: LGHDT and YNNKEL (reference sequence). V lost 6 bases and J lost 2; bases outside the gene matches: 4. The CDR3 reads CASSPLAGPYEQYF. The CDR3 nucleotides read TGTGCCAGCAGTCCACTAGCGGGACCCTACGAGCAGTACTTC.

This sequence joins TRBV4-1 and TRBJ2-1; D gene unclear. V was pared by 4 bases and J by 5 bases, with 15 bases between. CDR1 is MGHRA and CDR2 is YSYEKL in the germline V gene. The CDR3 is made up of 15 amino acids. CDR3 nucleotides: TGCGCCAGCAGCCCTAAGGGCATCCCACACAATGAGCAGTTCTTC. It yields the protein CASSPKGIPHNEQFF.

The sample holds a few counts of this clonotype. V and J are TRBV12-3 or TRBV12-4 and TRBJ1-2; TRBD1 matches at 10 bases. CDR3 length: 16 amino acids. J lost 2 bases, V lost 5 bases, and 8 bases had no gene match. The CDR3 DNA sequence: TGTGCCAGCAGTCCTGCCGGGACAGGGGCGAACTATGGCTACACCTTC. This translates into CASSPAGTGANYGYTF.

Concerning this clonotype: One junction end disagrees with the germline gene, perhaps due to a read error. In DNA form, the CDR3 reads TGCCGCGTTTGTCACTACGAGCAGTACTTC. Its protein is CRVCHYEQYF. V and J are TRBV29-1 and TRBJ2-5; D remains ambiguous. The J call may be mistaken, given a closer DNA end match to TRBJ2-7. Germline CDR1 reads SQVTM; CDR2 reads ANQGSEA. The CDR3 consists of 10 residues.

The chain uses TRBV20-1 and TRBJ2-3; 9 bases are shared with TRBD1. The length of the CDR3 is 14 residues. CDR1 and CDR2 from the germline V gene are DFQATT and SNEGSKA (reference sequence). The junction had 5 bases not matched to a gene; V was cut back by 5 bases and J by 2 bases. The CDR3 DNA reads as TGCAGTGCTCCGGGACAGGGAAACACAGATACGCAGTATTTT. It translates to CSAPGQGNTDTQYF.

This clonotype turned up a few times. This chain connects TRBV5-1 to TRBJ2-1; TRBD1 or TRBD2 may be the D gene (7 bases each). CDR3 length: 16 residues. Trimming removed 1 base at V and 4 bases at J, with 15 bases between. From germline, CDR1 is SGHRS and CDR2 YFSETQ. CDR3 amino acids: CASSLWEGAGYNEQFF. For the CDR3, the DNA is TGCGCCAGCAGCTTGTGGGAGGGGGCTGGTTACAATGAGCAGTTCTTC. Full variable domain (remainder filled in from reference TRBV5-1 and TRBJ2-1): KAGVTQTPRYLIKTRGQQVTLSCSPISGHRSVSWYQQTPGQGLQFLFEYFSETQRNKGNFPGRFSGRQFSNSRSEMNVSTLELGDSALYLCASSLWEGAGYNEQFFGPGTRLTVL.

The chain employs TRBV28 and TRBJ1-1; 7 bases agree with TRBD1. The V and J ends lost 3 bases and 1 base, in that order; junction bases with no gene match: 2. The CDR3 loop spans 14 amino acids. Looked up from germline, CDR1 is MDHEN and CDR2 is SYDVKM. CDR3 in DNA: TGTGCCAGCAGTTTTTGGGACAGGAACACTGAAGCTTTCTTT. Protein sequence: CASSFWDRNTEAFF.

Comment on this clonotype: The germline gene is not matched at one end of the junction; a read error may be the cause. The chain joins TRBV28 to TRBJ2-1, with TRBD2 matching over 7 bases. The germline gives CDR1 MDHEN, CDR2 SYDVKM. CDR3 length equals 13 residues. The CDR3 spells CASQREAYNVQFF. CDR3 bases: TGTGCCAGCCAGCGGGAAGCCTACAATGTGCAGTTCTTC.

The chain uses TRBV7-2 and TRBJ2-7, with 7 bases fitting TRBD2. Germline V gene sequence: CDR1 SGHTA, CDR2 FQGNSA. CDR3 length: 16 amino acids. The junction had 8 bases not matched to a gene; V was cut back by 1 base and J by 2 bases. For the CDR3, the DNA is TGTGCCAGCAGCTTAGGCGGGGGTCTTTTACCCTACGAGCAGTACTTC. Encoded protein: CASSLGGGLLPYEQYF. Looking up the rest from reference TRBV7-2 and TRBJ2-7 gives the full variable domain: GAGVSQSPSNKVTEKGKDVELRCDPISGHTALYWYRQSLGQGLEFLIYFQGNSAPDKSGLPSDRFSAERTGGSVSTLTIQRTQQEDSAVYLCASSLGGGLLPYEQYFGPGTRLTVT.

The rearrangement uses TRBV5-1 and TRBJ2-5; TRBD2 is a possible D gene (6 bases). Germline CDR1 SGHRS, CDR2 YFSETQ. This CDR3 is 16 amino acids long. The V and J ends lost 6 bases and 1 base respectively, with 19 bases between them. DNA of the CDR3: TGCGCCAGCAACACCGGGACTCTGGAGGGCCAAGAGACCCAGTACTTC. This encodes CASNTGTLEGQETQYF.

The chain employs TRBV7-9 and TRBJ2-3, with a weak D call TRBD2 (7 bases). Per germline, CDR1 SEHNR and CDR2 FQNEAQ (reference sequence). The CDR3 spans 16 residues. V was shortened by 10 bases and J by 0 bases, with 20 bases between the two germline ends. CDR3: CANLPGGGLSTDTQYF. The CDR3 bases are TGTGCCAACCTCCCGGGCGGGGGCCTGAGCACAGATACGCAGTATTTT.

A remark on this clonotype: One junction end does not reproduce the germline sequence, and a read error may be involved. The chain combines TRBV6-1 with TRBJ1-1; a weak D match, TRBD1 (5 bases). Looked up from germline, CDR1 is MNHNS and CDR2 is SASEGT. This CDR3 has 13 amino acids. CDR3 bases: TGTGCCAGCAGTGAGTACAGGAACACTGAAGATTTCTTT. It codes for CASSEYRNTEDFF.

This clonotype occurred once. The J gene is TRBJ1-1, the V gene TRBV20-1; the D is unclear. Per germline, CDR1 DFQATT and CDR2 SNEGSKA (reference sequence). The V end was cut by 0 bases, the J end by 6 bases, with 11 bases between. The CDR3 length is 13 residues. CDR3 DNA: TGCAGTGCTAGAGATCGCGTTGGGGCTGAAGCTTTCTTT. Its protein is CSARDRVGAEAFF.

This clonotype was counted at least ten times. The CDR3 sequence is CSAMNEWLAGGNEQFF. CDR3 nucleotide sequence: TGCAGTGCTATGAACGAGTGGCTAGCGGGAGGGAATGAGCAGTTCTTC. The chain carries TRBV20-1 and TRBJ2-1, with 12 bases fitting TRBD2. Trimming removed 4 bases from V and 7 bases from J; junction bases left unmatched: 11. Germline-derived CDR1 and CDR2 are DFQATT and SNEGSKA (reference sequence). The CDR3 extends over 16 amino acids.

This clonotype was seen only once. The V call is TRBV12-3 or TRBV12-4, the J call TRBJ1-1, with 7 nucleotides matching TRBD1. The junction had 7 bases not matched to a gene; V was cut back by 10 bases and J by 5 bases. This CDR3 has 12 amino acids. The chain's CDR3 is CAITTGWTEAFF. The CDR3 DNA reads TGTGCCATTACGACAGGGTGGACTGAAGCTTTCTTT.

Only a few counts were recorded for this clonotype. This chain connects TRBV5-1 to TRBJ2-5; tentatively, D is TRBD2 (5 bases). The CDR3 consists of 15 residues. Trimming removed 4 bases at V and 4 bases at J, with 17 bases between. CDR1 SGHRS and CDR2 YFSETQ come from the germline V gene. The CDR3 here is CASSPDGRLAETQYF. The CDR3 DNA sequence: TGCGCCAGCAGCCCTGACGGGCGTCTAGCAGAGACCCAGTACTTC.

The chain joins TRBV7-6 to TRBJ2-3; D might be TRBD2 (6 bases). V lost 4 bases to trimming and J lost 4 bases, with 15 bases between them. Germline CDR1 reads SGHVS; CDR2 reads FNYEAQ. CDR3 length: 15 amino acids. In nucleotides, the CDR3 is TGTGCCAGCAGCTGGGAGGCTAGCTTCGCAGATACGCAGTATTTT. Translation gives CASSWEASFADTQYF.

The table lists this clonotype with many counts. The chain recombines TRBV7-2 with TRBJ2-7, with D maybe TRBD2 (5 bases). V gave up 4 bases and J gave up 4 bases, with 8 bases separating them. CDR3 length: 12 residues. Germline V CDR1 and CDR2: SGHTA, FQGNSA. The CDR3 sequence: CASSSGLYEQYF. The CDR3 region has the DNA TGTGCCAGCAGCTCTGGACTTTACGAGCAGTACTTC.

The chain links TRBV5-1 to TRBJ2-5; 12 positions match TRBD2. V trimming: 4 bases; J trimming: 11 bases; junction bases outside the gene matches: 18. CDR3 length: 17 amino acids. The germline V gene has CDR1 SGHRS and CDR2 YFSETQ. The CDR3 is CASSPPERLAGVSEQYF. As DNA, the CDR3 is TGCGCCAGCAGCCCACCGGAAAGACTAGCGGGAGTTAGTGAGCAGTACTTC.